This T cell receptor (beta chain) derives from a study of T cell repertoires in cytomegalovirus infection. TCRdb re-called the reads with MiXCR, one entry per CDR3 protein. The sample gives under 150,000 distinct CDR3 sequences, around 30% of which show up once; roughly two fifths is in the top ten. Germline V gives CDR1 MGHRA, CDR2 YSYEKL. The germline V and J ends were trimmed by 2 bases and 1 base, with 9 bases remaining between them. The CDR3 consists of 14 residues. About this clonotype: The antigen is undetermined.

The material sequenced was CD8+ T cells from cultured PBMCs, taken from culture after CMV antigen stimulation. This chain connects TRBV4-1 to TRBJ2-7; D is uncertain. The clonotype originates from a human donor in good health (CMV status not recorded). Some clones in this sample may be carry-over from other donors' samples. The CDR3, as DNA: TGCGCCAGCAGCCAAACGCAAGTATCCTACGAGCAGTACTTC. Residues: CASSQTQVSYEQYF.